This is a list of T cell receptor beta chains from one sample in a study of blood T cell repertoires in COVID-19. Measured with immunoSEQ multiplex PCR; TCRdb has only the in-frame clones, and not every one. The repertoire holds about 410,000 clones, with about 90% as singletons. The sequenced sample was PBMCs or T cells enriched from blood (not recorded which). The receptors were gathered from a man aged 18 to 30 who had recovered from COVID-19. Each CDR3 is given with its conserved first and last residue. The D gene is left open where the match is weak. Clone size is shown for a subset of rows, as once, few, many or a class of expanded clone.

abundance: once; d_gene: TRBD2; j_gene: TRBJ2-7; len: 14; v_gene: TRBV3-1/TRBV3-2; CDR3aa: CASSPGLAGYEQYF; CDR3nt: TGTGCCAGCAGCCCCGGACTAGCGGGGTACGAGCAGTACTTC
abundance: -; d_gene: TRBD1; j_gene: TRBJ1-6; len: 17; v_gene: TRBV14; CDR3aa: CASSQATGGQGNSPLHF; CDR3nt: TGTGCCAGCAGCCAAGCAACGGGGGGACAGGGGAATTCACCCCTCCACTTT
abundance: -; d_gene: TRBD1; j_gene: TRBJ1-5; len: 15; v_gene: TRBV27; CDR3aa: CASTGGGGSNQPQHF; CDR3nt: TGTGCCAGCACAGGGGGCGGGGGTAGCAATCAGCCCCAGCATTTT
abundance: -; d_gene: -; j_gene: TRBJ2-7; len: 14; v_gene: TRBV30; CDR3aa: CAWSVHEEPYEQYF; CDR3nt: TGTGCCTGGAGTGTACATGAGGAACCCTACGAGCAGTACTTC
abundance: once; d_gene: TRBD1; j_gene: TRBJ1-3; len: 14; v_gene: TRBV27; CDR3aa: CASSLTGSGNTIYF; CDR3nt: TGTGCCAGCAGTTTGACAGGGTCAGGAAACACCATATATTTT
abundance: -; d_gene: -; j_gene: TRBJ2-5; len: 13; v_gene: TRBV28; CDR3aa: CASSLPNVETQYF; CDR3nt: TGTGCCAGCAGTTTACCCAATGTGGAGACCCAGTACTTC
abundance: -; d_gene: -; j_gene: TRBJ2-1; len: 13; v_gene: TRBV19; CDR3aa: CASSLDSYNEQFF; CDR3nt: TGTGCCAGTAGTTTGGACAGTTACAATGAGCAGTTCTTC
abundance: -; d_gene: TRBD1; j_gene: TRBJ1-1; len: 15; v_gene: TRBV6-5; CDR3aa: CARGFGQGTSTEAFF; CDR3nt: TGTGCCAGGGGATTCGGACAGGGGACATCGACTGAAGCTTTCTTT
abundance: -; d_gene: -; j_gene: TRBJ1-2; len: 11; v_gene: TRBV7-9; CDR3aa: CASSSQGGYTF; CDR3nt: TGTGCCAGCAGCTCACAGGGTGGCTACACCTTC
abundance: few; d_gene: -; j_gene: TRBJ1-5; len: 13; v_gene: TRBV19; CDR3aa: CASSVGRVQPQHF; CDR3nt: TGTGCCAGTAGTGTCGGGAGGGTACAGCCCCAGCATTTT
abundance: -; d_gene: -; j_gene: TRBJ1-1; len: 14; v_gene: TRBV19; CDR3aa: CASSSPPGVTEAFF; CDR3nt: TGTGCCAGTAGTAGCCCCCCAGGGGTGACTGAAGCTTTCTTT
abundance: once; d_gene: TRBD1; j_gene: TRBJ1-5; len: 15; v_gene: TRBV5-8; CDR3aa: CASSPGTGYGQPQHF; CDR3nt: TGTGCCAGCAGCCCCGGGACAGGGTATGGCCAGCCCCAGCATTTT
abundance: -; d_gene: TRBD1; j_gene: TRBJ1-4; len: 15; v_gene: TRBV30; CDR3aa: CAWATGQGAGEKLFF; CDR3nt: TGTGCCTGGGCTACGGGACAGGGGGCTGGAGAAAAACTGTTTTTT